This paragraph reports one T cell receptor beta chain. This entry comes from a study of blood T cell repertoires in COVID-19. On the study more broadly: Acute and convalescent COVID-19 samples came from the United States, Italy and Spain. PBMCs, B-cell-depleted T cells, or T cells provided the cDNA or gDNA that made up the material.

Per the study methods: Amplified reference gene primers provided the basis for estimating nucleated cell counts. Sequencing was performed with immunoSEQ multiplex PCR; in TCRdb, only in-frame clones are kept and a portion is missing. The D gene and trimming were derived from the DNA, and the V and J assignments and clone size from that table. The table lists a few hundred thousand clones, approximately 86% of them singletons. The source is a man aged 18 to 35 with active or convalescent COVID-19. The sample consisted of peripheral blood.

The CDR3 reads CAIRGQGDTGELFF. DNA of the CDR3: TGTGCCATCAGGGGACAGGGGGACACCGGGGAGCTGTTTTTT. The chain joins TRBV10-3 to TRBJ2-2, with 11 bases identical to TRBD1. Germline trimming cut 6 bases from V and 3 bases from J; bases unmatched to any gene: 0. Germline lookup yields CDR1 ENHRY and CDR2 SYGVKD. The CDR3 has 14 residues.